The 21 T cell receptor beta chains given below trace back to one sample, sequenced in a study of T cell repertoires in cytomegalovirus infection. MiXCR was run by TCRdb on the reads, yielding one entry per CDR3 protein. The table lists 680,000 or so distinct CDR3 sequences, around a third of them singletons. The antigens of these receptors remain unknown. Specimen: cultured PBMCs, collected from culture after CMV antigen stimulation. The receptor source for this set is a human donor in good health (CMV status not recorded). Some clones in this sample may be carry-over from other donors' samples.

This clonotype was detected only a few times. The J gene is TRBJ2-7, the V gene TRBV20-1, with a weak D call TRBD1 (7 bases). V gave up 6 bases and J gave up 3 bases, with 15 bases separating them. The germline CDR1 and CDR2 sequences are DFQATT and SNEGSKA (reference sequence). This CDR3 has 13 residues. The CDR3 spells CSARGTAIYEQYF. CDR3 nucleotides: TGCAGTGCCCGGGGGACAGCGATCTACGAGCAGTACTTC.

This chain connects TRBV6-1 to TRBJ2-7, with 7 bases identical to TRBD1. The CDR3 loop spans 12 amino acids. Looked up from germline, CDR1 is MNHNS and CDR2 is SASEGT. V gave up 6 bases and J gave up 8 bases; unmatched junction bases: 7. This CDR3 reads CASSARQGQQYF. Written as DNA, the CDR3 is TGTGCCAGCAGCGCCAGACAGGGACAGCAGTACTTC.

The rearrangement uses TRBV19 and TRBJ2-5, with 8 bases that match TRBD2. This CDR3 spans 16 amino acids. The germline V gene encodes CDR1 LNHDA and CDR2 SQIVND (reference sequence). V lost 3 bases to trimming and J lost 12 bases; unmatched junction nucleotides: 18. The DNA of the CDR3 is TGTGCCAGTAGTATCGGGCCCGGGGGGGAAGCGGGACGGGAGTACTTC. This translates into CASSIGPGGEAGREYF.

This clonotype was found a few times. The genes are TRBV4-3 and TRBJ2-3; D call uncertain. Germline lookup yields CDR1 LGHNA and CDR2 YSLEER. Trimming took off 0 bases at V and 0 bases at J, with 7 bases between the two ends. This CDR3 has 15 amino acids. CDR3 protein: CASSQDITSTDTQYF. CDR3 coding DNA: TGCGCCAGCAGCCAAGATATCACTAGCACAGATACGCAGTATTTT.

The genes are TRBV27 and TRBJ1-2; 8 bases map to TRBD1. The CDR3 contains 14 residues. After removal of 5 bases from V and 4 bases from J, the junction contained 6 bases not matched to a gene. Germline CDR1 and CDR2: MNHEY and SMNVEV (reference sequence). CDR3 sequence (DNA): TGTGCCAGCAGTCGGACAGGGTCGGGCTATGGCTACACCTTC. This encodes CASSRTGSGYGYTF.

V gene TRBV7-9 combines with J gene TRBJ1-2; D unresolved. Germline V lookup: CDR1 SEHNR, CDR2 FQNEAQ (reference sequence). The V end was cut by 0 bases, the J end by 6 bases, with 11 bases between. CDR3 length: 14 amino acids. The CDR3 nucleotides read TGTGCCAGCAGCTTAGCGAGGACGGCCGATGGCTACACCTTC. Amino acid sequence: CASSLARTADGYTF.

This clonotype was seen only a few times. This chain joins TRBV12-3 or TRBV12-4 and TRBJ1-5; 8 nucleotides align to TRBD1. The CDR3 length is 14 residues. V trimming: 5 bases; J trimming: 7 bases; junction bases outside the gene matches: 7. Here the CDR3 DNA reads TGTGCCAGCAGTCATCAGGGGGCGGAACAGCCCCAGCATTTT. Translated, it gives CASSHQGAEQPQHF.

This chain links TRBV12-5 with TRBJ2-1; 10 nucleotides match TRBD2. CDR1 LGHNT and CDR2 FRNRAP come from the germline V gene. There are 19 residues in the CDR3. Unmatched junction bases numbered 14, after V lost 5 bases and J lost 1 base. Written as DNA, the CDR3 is TGTGCTAGTGGTCCAGGGACTAGCGCACGGAAACATTCCTACAATGAGCAGTTCTTC. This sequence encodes CASGPGTSARKHSYNEQFF.

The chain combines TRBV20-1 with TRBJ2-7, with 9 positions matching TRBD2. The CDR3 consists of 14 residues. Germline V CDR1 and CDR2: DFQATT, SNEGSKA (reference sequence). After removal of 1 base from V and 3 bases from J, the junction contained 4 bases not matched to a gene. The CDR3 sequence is CSARVSGGLYEQYF. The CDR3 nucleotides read TGCAGTGCTAGAGTCAGCGGGGGGCTCTACGAGCAGTACTTC.

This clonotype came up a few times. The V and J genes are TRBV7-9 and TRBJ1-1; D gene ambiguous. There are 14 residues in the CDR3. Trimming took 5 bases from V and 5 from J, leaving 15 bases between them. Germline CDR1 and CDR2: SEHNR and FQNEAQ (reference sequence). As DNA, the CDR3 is TGTGCCAGCAGCCCCTGGGCCAGCGGGACTGAAGCTTTCTTT. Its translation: CASSPWASGTEAFF.

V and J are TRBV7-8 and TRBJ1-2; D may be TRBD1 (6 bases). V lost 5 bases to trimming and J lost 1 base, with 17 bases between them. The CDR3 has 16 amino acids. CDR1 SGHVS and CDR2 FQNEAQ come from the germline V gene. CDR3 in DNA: TGTGCCAGCAGCACGCGGACAGTCCCAATTAACTATGGCTACACCTTC. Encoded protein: CASSTRTVPINYGYTF.

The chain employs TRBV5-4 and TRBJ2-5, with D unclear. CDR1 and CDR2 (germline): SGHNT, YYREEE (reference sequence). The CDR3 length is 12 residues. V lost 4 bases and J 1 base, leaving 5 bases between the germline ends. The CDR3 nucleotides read TGTGCCAGCAGCGCGCCCCAAGAGACCCAGTACTTC. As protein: CASSAPQETQYF.

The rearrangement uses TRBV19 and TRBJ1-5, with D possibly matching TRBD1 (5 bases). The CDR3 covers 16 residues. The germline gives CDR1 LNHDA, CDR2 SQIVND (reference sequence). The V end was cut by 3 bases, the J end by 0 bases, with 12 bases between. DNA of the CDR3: TGTGCCAGTAGTATCCCAGGGCCTTATAGCAATCAGCCCCAGCATTTT. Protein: CASSIPGPYSNQPQHF.

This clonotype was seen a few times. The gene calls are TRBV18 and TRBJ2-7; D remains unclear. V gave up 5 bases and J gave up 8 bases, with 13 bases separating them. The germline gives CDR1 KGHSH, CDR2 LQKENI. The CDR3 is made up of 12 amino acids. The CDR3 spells CASSVEQNKQYF. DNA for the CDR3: TGTGCCAGCTCAGTAGAGCAGAATAAGCAGTACTTC. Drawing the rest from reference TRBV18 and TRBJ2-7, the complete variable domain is NAGVMQNPRHLVRRRGQEARLRCSPMKGHSHVYWYRQLPEEGLKFMVYLQKENIIDESGMPKERFSAEFPKEGPSILRIQQVVRGDSAAYFCASSVEQNKQYFGPGTRLTVT.

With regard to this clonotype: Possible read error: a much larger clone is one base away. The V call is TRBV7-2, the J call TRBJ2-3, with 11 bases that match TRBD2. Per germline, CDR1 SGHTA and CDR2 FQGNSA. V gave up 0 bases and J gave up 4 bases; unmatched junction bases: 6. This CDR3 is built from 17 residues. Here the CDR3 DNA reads TGTGCCAGCAGCTTAGCTAGCGGGGGGGATTTTGCAGATACGCAGTATTTT. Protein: CASSLASGGDFADTQYF.

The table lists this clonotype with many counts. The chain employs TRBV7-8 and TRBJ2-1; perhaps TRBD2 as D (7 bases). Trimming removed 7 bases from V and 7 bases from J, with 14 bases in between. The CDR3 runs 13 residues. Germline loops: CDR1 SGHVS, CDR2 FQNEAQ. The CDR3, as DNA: TGTGCCAGCAAAAGGGGGGGATATAATGAGCAGTTCTTC. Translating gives CASKRGGYNEQFF.

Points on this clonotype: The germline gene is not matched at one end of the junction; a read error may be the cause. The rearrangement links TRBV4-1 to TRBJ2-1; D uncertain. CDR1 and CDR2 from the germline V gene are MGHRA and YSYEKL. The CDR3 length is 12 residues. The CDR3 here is CTSSQDLGEQFF. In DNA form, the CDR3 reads TGCACCAGCAGCCAAGATCTCGGGGAGCAGTTCTTC.

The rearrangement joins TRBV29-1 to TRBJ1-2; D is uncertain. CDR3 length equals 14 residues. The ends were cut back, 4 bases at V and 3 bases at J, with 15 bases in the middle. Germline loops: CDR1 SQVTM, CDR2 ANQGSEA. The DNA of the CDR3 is TGCAGCGTTGTTAGCCCAACAGTCTACTATGGCTACACCTTC. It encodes CSVVSPTVYYGYTF.

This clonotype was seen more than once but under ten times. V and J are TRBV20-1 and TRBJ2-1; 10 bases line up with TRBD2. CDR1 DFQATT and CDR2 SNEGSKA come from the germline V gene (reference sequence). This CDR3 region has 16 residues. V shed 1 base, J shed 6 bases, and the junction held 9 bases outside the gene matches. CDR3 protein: CSARVSSGSVFNEQFF. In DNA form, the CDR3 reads TGCAGTGCTAGAGTCTCTAGCGGGAGCGTTTTCAATGAGCAGTTCTTC.

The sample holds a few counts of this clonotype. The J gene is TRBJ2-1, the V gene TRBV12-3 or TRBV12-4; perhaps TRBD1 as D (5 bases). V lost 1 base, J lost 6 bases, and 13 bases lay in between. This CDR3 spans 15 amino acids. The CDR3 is CASSLDGQLLNEQFF. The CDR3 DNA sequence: TGTGCCAGCAGTTTAGACGGACAATTACTCAATGAGCAGTTCTTC.

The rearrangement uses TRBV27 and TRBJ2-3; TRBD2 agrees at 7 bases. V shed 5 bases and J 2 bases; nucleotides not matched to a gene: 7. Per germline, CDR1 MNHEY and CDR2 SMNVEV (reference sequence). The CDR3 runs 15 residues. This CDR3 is CASSTSSGHTDTQYF. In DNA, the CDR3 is TGTGCCAGCAGTACCTCTAGCGGCCACACAGATACGCAGTATTTT.